This T cell receptor (beta chain) was documented in a study of post-analysis software for immune sequencing data. At the level of the study: In terms of disease course, relapsing-remitting, secondary progressive and progressive-relapsing multiple sclerosis were included.

This clonotype was counted a single time. What it recognizes is unknown. There are 13 residues in the CDR3. The germline V gene has CDR1 SGHAT and CDR2 FQDESV (reference sequence). The V end lost 5 bases, the J end lost 4 bases, and 11 bases lay between the germline ends. Unique-molecular-identifier-tagged TCR beta cDNA libraries were used. Input of about 1 to 11 million T cells yielded 400,000 to 550,000 cDNA molecules. From the PCR reads, TCRdb called clonotypes with MiXCR, one entry per CDR3 protein. This sample has approximately 730,000 distinct CDR3 sequences, with approximately 30% found just once. Study-level points and caveats: Normalized Chao1 diversity was significantly reduced in patients versus controls. Five TRBV segments (TRBV5-6, TRBV5-1 and TRBV20-1 among them) occurred more frequently in patients than in controls.

This rearrangement joins TRBV11-1 to TRBJ1-2; a possible D gene is TRBD1 (5 bases). Specimen: blood. The TCR sequence derives from a girl aged 5 to 17 with multiple sclerosis. CDR3 protein: CASSLDISYGYTF. CDR3 sequence (DNA): TGTGCCAGCAGCCTGGACATCAGCTATGGCTACACCTTC. Based on the CDR3 plus reference TRBV11-1 and TRBJ1-2, the full variable domain is EAEVAQSPRYKITEKSQAVAFWCDPISGHATLYWYRQILGQGPELLVQFQDESVVDDSQLPKDRFSAERLKGVDSTLKIQPAELGDSAMYLCASSLDISYGYTFGSGTRLTVV.